In its sample, the clone carrying this T cell receptor beta chain was seen many times. Its antigen is undetermined. Sorting recovered naive CD8 T cells on a CD8+CD4-CCR7+CD45RA+ profile. This sample is drawn from a study of molecular identifiers for immune sequencing clone quantification. The wider study: Replicate runs used RNA from about 19,000 or 110,000 naive CD8 cells, which was split five ways into aliquots, and four of those aliquots were then sequenced.

Study results and caveats: Should identical TCR molecules share a barcode, the sizes of highly expanded clones could be underestimated. Jurkat TCR RNA spiked in from one cell could reportedly be detected among about a million naive cells.

CDR1 is SNHLY, CDR2 FYNNEI, per germline. The CDR3 consists of 14 residues. V shed 11 bases and J 5 bases; nucleotides not matched to a gene: 9. TCRdb re-analysed the PCR reads in MiXCR, keeping a single row per CDR3 protein. The table has 90,000 or so distinct CDR3 sequences, about 21% seen once; the top ten hold about 0.95%. The sample comprised naive CD8+ T cells from blood, with Jurkat cell RNA spiked in. Indicated subset: FACS-sorted CD8+CD4-CCR7+CD45RA+ naive T cells. This receptor was taken from a human donor in good health. Some libraries in this study had Jurkat cell RNA spiked in. This chain joins TRBV2 and TRBJ2-3; 11 nucleotides line up with TRBD1. CDR3 loop: CAGLDRGRGDTQYF. CDR3 coding DNA: TGTGCCGGCCTGGACAGGGGGCGGGGAGATACGCAGTATTTT.